A single TCR beta chain is shown here with its context. The ends were cut back, 6 bases at V and 6 bases at J, with 10 bases in the middle. This CDR3 contains 11 residues. In germline, CDR1 is DFQATT, CDR2 SNEGSKA (reference sequence). These data come from a study of beta chain features in type 1 diabetes. Isolated RNA was reverse transcribed in full, so expressed TCRB transcripts were sequenced. Repertoires were generated with immunoSEQ multiplex PCR, while TCRdb's copy carries only in-frame clones and drops some. The sample holds 450,000 or so clones; over 10% are singletons and the top ten take about 0.042%.

Material: naive CD4+ T cells from blood. The chain is built from TRBV20-1 and TRBJ2-3; no definite D call. The clonotype comes from a young woman in good health. The CDR3 sequence: CSAPMVDTQYF. The CDR3 nucleotides are TGCAGTGCGCCAATGGTGGATACGCAGTATTTT.